Below, one T cell receptor (beta chain) is given with its context. These data come from a study of blood T cell repertoires in COVID-19. The data were produced by immunoSEQ multiplex PCR, yet TCRdb's version contains in-frame clones alone and is incomplete. The sample holds 490,000 or so clones, more than 85% seen once. This TCR was recovered from a woman in her sixties or seventies who had recovered from COVID-19. Sample: PBMCs or T cells enriched from blood (not recorded which).

CDR3 region: CASSHYRDRGDQPQHF. As DNA, the CDR3 is TGTGCCAGCAGTCACTACCGGGACAGGGGAGATCAGCCCCAGCATTTT. This rearrangement joins TRBV27 to TRBJ1-5, with TRBD1 matching over 10 bases. Trimming removed 5 bases from V and 5 bases from J; junction bases left unmatched: 9. The CDR3 loop spans 16 amino acids. CDR1 and CDR2 (germline): MNHEY, SMNVEV (reference sequence).